These T cell receptor beta chains were read from a single sample in a study of OX40 agonist ivuxolimab in advanced cancers. Produced via immunoSEQ multiplex PCR; TCRdb's table is partial and in-frame only. This table holds 45,000 to 60,000 clones, roughly four fifths found once. The specimen comprised CD4+ or CD8+ T cells sorted from blood, sampled in a trial of the OX40 agonist ivuxolimab. The source is an adult with an advanced solid tumor such as melanoma, head and neck, liver or kidney cancer. The CDR3 runs from the conserved cysteine through the conserved F or W. The order of the fields is clone size, V gene, D gene, J gene, CDR3 protein, CDR3 DNA. A D gene is named only where the DNA matches it firmly. Clone size is not always given. Where it is, it says once, few, many or a class for expanded clones.

.	TRBV5-1	.	TRBJ2-1	CASSFSAGSGNEQFF	TGCGCCAGCAGCTTTTCTGCGGGATCGGGGAATGAGCAGTTCTTC
.	TRBV28	.	TRBJ2-7	CASSVPDGNYEQYF	TGTGCCAGCAGTGTACCGGACGGGAACTACGAGCAGTACTTC
once	TRBV28	TRBD1	TRBJ1-2	CASSLIVPGQGAAGYTF	TGTGCCAGCAGTTTAATTGTTCCGGGACAGGGGGCGGCTGGCTACACCTTC
.	TRBV9	TRBD1	TRBJ1-2	CASSAGLGTGVGTF	TGTGCCAGCAGCGCCGGACTGGGGACAGGGGTCGGCACCTTC
.	TRBV7-9	.	TRBJ2-2	CASSLVRGLRTGELFF	TGTGCCAGCAGCTTAGTTAGGGGACTGAGGACCGGGGAGCTGTTTTTT
.	TRBV5-6	.	TRBJ1-3	CASNLRGWGNTIYF	TGTGCCAGCAACCTCCGTGGGTGGGGAAACACCATATATTTT
.	TRBV19	TRBD2	TRBJ2-1	CASSIPSGRRDEQFF	TGTGCCAGTAGTATACCTAGCGGGAGACGAGATGAGCAGTTCTTC
.	TRBV5-8	TRBD1	TRBJ1-4	CASSLRTGFEKLFF	TGTGCCAGCAGCTTACGGACAGGGTTTGAAAAACTGTTTTTT
.	TRBV19	.	TRBJ2-7	CATAQVDSASEQYF	TGTGCCACAGCTCAGGTAGACTCAGCCTCCGAGCAGTACTTC
few	TRBV5-1	.	TRBJ2-3	CASSSLIITDTQYF	TGCGCCAGCAGCTCGCTTATCATCACAGATACGCAGTATTTT
few	TRBV4-1	.	TRBJ2-7	CASSQDRWLAYEQYF	TGCGCCAGCAGCCAAGATCGCTGGCTAGCCTACGAGCAGTACTTC
.	TRBV6-4	.	TRBJ2-3	CASSDSGTVSNTQYF	TGTGCCAGCAGTGACTCGGGGACTGTATCAAATACGCAGTATTTT
.	TRBV27	.	TRBJ1-1	CASRRRQVMNTEAFF	TGTGCCAGCCGGCGGAGGCAGGTTATGAACACTGAAGCTTTCTTT
.	TRBV7-8	.	TRBJ1-4	CASSLITEKLFF	TGTGCCAGCAGCTTAATTACTGAAAAACTGTTTTTT
.	TRBV10-2	.	TRBJ1-1	CASGGQMNTEAFF	TGCGCCAGCGGCGGGCAGATGAACACTGAAGCTTTCTTT
.	TRBV9	.	TRBJ2-1	CASSPHNEQFF	TGTGCCAGCAGCCCCCACAATGAGCAGTTCTTC
.	TRBV6-6	.	TRBJ1-2	CASSYAGGYYGYTF	TGTGCCAGCAGTTACGCAGGTGGCTACTATGGCTACACCTTC
few	TRBV7-8	.	TRBJ1-1	CASSPDPDLRGTEAFF	TGTGCCAGCAGCCCTGATCCAGACCTAAGGGGCACTGAAGCTTTCTTT
.	TRBV4-2	.	TRBJ1-6	CASRSSSTGIGNSPLHF	TGTGCCAGCAGGTCTAGTAGTACGGGGATAGGGAATTCACCCCTCCACTTT
.	TRBV7-7	TRBD2	TRBJ2-1	CASSLAAGGGNEQFF	TGTGCTAGCAGCTTAGCCGCGGGAGGGGGGAATGAGCAGTTCTTC
.	TRBV7-2	TRBD2	TRBJ2-1	CASSSGRVGVYGNEQFF	TGTGCCAGCAGCTCGGGGAGGGTGGGGGTTTACGGCAATGAGCAGTTCTTC
few	TRBV5-1	TRBD1	TRBJ2-7	CASSLGQGGGYEQYF	TGCGCCAGCAGCTTGGGACAGGGGGGAGGGTACGAGCAGTACTTC
once	TRBV15	TRBD2	TRBJ2-3	CATSSGNPSGADTQYF	TGTGCCACCAGCAGTGGAAACCCTAGCGGCGCAGATACGCAGTATTTT
.	TRBV2	TRBD2	TRBJ2-3	CASSELRLAGSTDTQYF	TGTGCCAGCAGTGAATTAAGGCTAGCGGGAAGCACAGATACGCAGTATTTT
.	TRBV18	.	TRBJ2-3	CASSQLETDTQYF	TGTGCCAGCTCACAACTAGAAACAGATACGCAGTATTTT
.	TRBV5-1	.	TRBJ1-4	CASSSYPNEKLFF	TGCGCCAGCAGCTCCTACCCTAATGAAAAACTGTTTTTT
.	TRBV10-3	.	TRBJ2-2	CAISRPQLGAGELFF	TGTGCCATCAGCCGCCCCCAACTAGGTGCCGGGGAGCTGTTTTTT
once	TRBV4-1	TRBD2	TRBJ2-2	CASSQPRGTSGALGTGELFF	TGCGCCAGCAGCCAACCCCGAGGGACTAGCGGGGCCCTGGGCACCGGGGAGCTGTTTTTT
.	TRBV19	TRBD1	TRBJ1-5	CASSIPTGREPQHF	TGTGCCAGTAGTATACCGACAGGGAGGGAGCCCCAGCATTTT
.	TRBV28	.	TRBJ2-7	CASSFSRAPSYEQYF	TGTGCCAGCAGTTTCTCCCGGGCACCCTCCTACGAGCAGTACTTC
few	TRBV9	TRBD2	TRBJ2-3	CASSALPSGTYSTDTQYF	TGTGCCAGCAGCGCTCTCCCGAGCGGGACTTATAGCACAGATACGCAGTATTTT
.	TRBV11-2	.	TRBJ2-2	CASSFAGPSGELFF	TGTGCCAGCAGCTTCGCGGGTCCCTCCGGGGAGCTGTTTTTT
medium-sized	TRBV2	.	TRBJ2-7	CASSTNYEQYF	TGTGCCAGCAGTACTAACTACGAGCAGTACTTC
.	TRBV5-1	TRBD1	TRBJ2-5	CASSLDLTGGRSQYF	TGCGCCAGCAGCTTGGATTTAACAGGGGGGAGGTCCCAGTACTTC
.	TRBV10-3	TRBD1	TRBJ2-3	CAISPGTGTWDTQYF	TGTGCCATCAGTCCCGGGACAGGGACCTGGGATACGCAGTATTTT
.	TRBV5-1	TRBD2	TRBJ2-7	CASSPGLAGVSYEQYF	TGCGCCAGCAGCCCTGGACTAGCGGGCGTCTCCTACGAGCAGTACTTC
.	TRBV7-9	.	TRBJ2-5	CASRTGSVGETQYF	TGTGCCAGCAGAACCGGGTCAGTGGGAGAGACCCAGTACTTC
.	TRBV5-8	TRBD2	TRBJ2-7	CASSAHWGPSGRTYEQYF	TGTGCCAGCAGCGCCCACTGGGGTCCTAGCGGGAGAACCTACGAGCAGTACTTC
few	TRBV12-5	.	TRBJ2-2	CASGLVPGGELFF	TGTGCTAGTGGTTTGGTACCTGGCGGGGAGCTGTTTTTT
.	TRBV19	.	TRBJ1-2	CASSLGNYGYTF	TGTGCCAGTAGTCTGGGTAACTATGGCTACACCTTC
.	TRBV18	.	TRBJ2-3	CASSPGAADTQYF	TGTGCCAGCTCACCCGGAGCCGCAGATACGCAGTATTTT
.	TRBV9	.	TRBJ1-5	CASSVGGSQPQHF	TGTGCCAGCAGCGTAGGGGGAAGTCAGCCCCAGCATTTT
.	TRBV4-3	.	TRBJ2-4	CASSSPGRGNIQYF	TGCGCCAGCAGCTCGCCGGGACGGGGAAACATTCAGTACTTC
.	TRBV2	.	TRBJ2-5	CASSEAWSRLRETQYF	TGTGCCAGCAGTGAAGCCTGGTCTCGGCTACGAGAGACCCAGTACTTC
.	TRBV10-3	.	TRBJ2-1	CAIQGTDPLGGNEQFF	TGTGCCATCCAAGGGACTGACCCCTTAGGAGGCAATGAGCAGTTCTTC
few	TRBV6-1	.	TRBJ2-2	CASRRTDGEGELFF	TGTGCCAGCAGGCGAACGGACGGGGAGGGGGAGCTGTTTTTT
.	TRBV15	.	TRBJ1-1	CATSRPASNTEAFF	TGTGCCACCAGCAGACCAGCGTCAAACACTGAAGCTTTCTTT
.	TRBV7-9	TRBD1	TRBJ1-1	CASSLDGTGVIGTEAFF	TGTGCCAGCAGCTTAGATGGGACAGGGGTTATCGGCACTGAAGCTTTCTTT
few	TRBV4-1	.	TRBJ1-1	CASSQDRWGAQATEAFF	TGCGCCAGCAGCCAAGATCGGTGGGGGGCGCAGGCCACTGAAGCTTTCTTT